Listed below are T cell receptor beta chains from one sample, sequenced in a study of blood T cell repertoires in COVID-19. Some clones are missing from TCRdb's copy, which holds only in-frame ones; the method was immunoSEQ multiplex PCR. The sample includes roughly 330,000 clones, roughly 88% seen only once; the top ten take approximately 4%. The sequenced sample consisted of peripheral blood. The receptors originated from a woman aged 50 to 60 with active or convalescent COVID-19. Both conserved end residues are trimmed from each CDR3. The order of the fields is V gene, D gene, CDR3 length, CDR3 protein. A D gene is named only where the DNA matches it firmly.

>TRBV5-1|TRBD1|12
ASSLDGQGDGQY
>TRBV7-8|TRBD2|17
ASSLLPGVRLAAQETQY
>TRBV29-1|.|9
SVSQGREQY
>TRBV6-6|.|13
ASSYSRSSNQPQH
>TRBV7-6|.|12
ASSQQGGTGELF
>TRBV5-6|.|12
ASSPGHRNQPQH
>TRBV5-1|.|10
ASTADNYGYT
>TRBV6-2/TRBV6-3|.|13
ASSYGGLGANVLT
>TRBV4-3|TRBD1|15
ASSQGTGAILDYGYT
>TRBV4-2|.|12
ASSQDDRTYEQY
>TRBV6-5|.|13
ASSLLVEPGTEAF
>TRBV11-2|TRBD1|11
ASSLTGDYGYT
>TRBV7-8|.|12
ASSPGGENTEAF
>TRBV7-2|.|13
ASSPGDGVGETQY
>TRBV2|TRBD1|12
ASISRTGTTEAF
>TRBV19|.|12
ASRIGTNNYGYT
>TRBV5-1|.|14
ASSFLQRHSNQPQH
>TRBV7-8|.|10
ASSPTNYGYT
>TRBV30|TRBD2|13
AWTLGGSSTDTQY
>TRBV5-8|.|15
ASSPGQPWGYQETQY
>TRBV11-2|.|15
ASSRLSRRQLGNTIY
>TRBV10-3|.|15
ATLSKDSSTNTGELF
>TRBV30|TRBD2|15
ALKTPGLVEGTGELF
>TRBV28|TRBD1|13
ASSLTDRVSSPLH
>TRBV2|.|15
ASSEGPLAFSAGELF
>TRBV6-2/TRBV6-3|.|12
ASSYGNRGQPQH
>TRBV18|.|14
ASSPDRGQSGNTIY
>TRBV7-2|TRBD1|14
ASSILGQASGNTIY
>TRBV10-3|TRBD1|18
AISEAGTGQGVGSKGPIH
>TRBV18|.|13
ASSTSTYSNQPQH
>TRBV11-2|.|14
ASSPQAETSTDTQY
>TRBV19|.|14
ASSNGRQWGNTEAF
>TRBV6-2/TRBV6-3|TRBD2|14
ASSEGLAGDYYEQY
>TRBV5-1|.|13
ASSSSGTSQETQY
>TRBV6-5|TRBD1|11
ASSHGQGGGQY
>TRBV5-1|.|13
ASSLALGGADTQY
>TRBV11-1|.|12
ASSYRGWSGELF
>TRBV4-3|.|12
ASSQDGGNNEQF
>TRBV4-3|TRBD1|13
ASSHMTGASYEQY
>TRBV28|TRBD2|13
ASSTGLAGGHEQF
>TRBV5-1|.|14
ASSLLGVWDTGELF
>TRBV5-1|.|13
ASSPTPDSNSPLH
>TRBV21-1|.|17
ASSKVVEGAEGGRRKLF
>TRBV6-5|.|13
ASSGAGGIGNTIY
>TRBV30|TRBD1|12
AWSVATGGSEQY
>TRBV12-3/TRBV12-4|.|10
ASSLGGDTQY
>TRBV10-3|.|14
AISESRAGRLYEQY
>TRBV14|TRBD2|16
ASSHRGSAGGRSYEQY
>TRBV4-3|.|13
ASSQDQGGGGELF
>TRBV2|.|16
ASSEFPQASSYNSPLH
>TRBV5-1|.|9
ASSRGGELF
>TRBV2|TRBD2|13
ASSAGTSGGNEQY
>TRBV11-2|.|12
ASSSLRRNNEQF